The 13 T cell receptor beta chains reported below all come from one sample, sequenced in a study of identical twins. TCRdb used MiXCR to reprocess the 5' RACE reads, holding one entry per CDR3 protein. This sample carries about 530,000 distinct CDR3 sequences, about a fifth of them seen once, and the ten largest clones take approximately 0.49%. The same sample was also studied in work on yellow fever vaccine responses in identical twins.

The sample consisted of CD4+ T cells sorted from blood. The receptors were sampled from a woman under 30 in good health.

The J gene is TRBJ2-1, the V gene TRBV28; D is ambiguous. V lost 5 bases and J lost 2, with 7 bases in between. Germline V gives CDR1 MDHEN, CDR2 SYDVKM. CDR3 length: 13 amino acids. The CDR3 DNA reads TGTGCCAGCAGTAAGCTGACCTACAATGAGCAGTTCTTC. It yields the protein CASSKLTYNEQFF.

This clonotype was seen a handful of times. The V and J genes are TRBV5-5 and TRBJ2-3, with a weak D call TRBD1 (6 bases). This CDR3 has 16 amino acids. Trimming stripped 2 bases from V and 1 base from J, with 14 bases between. Germline-derived CDR1 and CDR2 are SGHKS and YYEKEE (reference sequence). This CDR3 reads CASSFNQGKGTDTQYF. The CDR3 nucleotides are TGTGCCAGCAGCTTTAACCAGGGGAAGGGCACAGATACGCAGTATTTT.

The rearrangement links TRBV11-2 to TRBJ2-5; D call uncertain. Germline V gene data show CDR1 as SGHAT and CDR2 as FQNNGV. The CDR3 is 13 amino acids. Trimming cost V 5 bases and J 2 bases, with 9 bases left between them. In nucleotides, the CDR3 is TGTGCCAGCAGCCGAGTAGGACAAGAGACCCAGTACTTC. It yields the protein CASSRVGQETQYF.

V gene TRBV20-1 combines with J gene TRBJ2-1, with D unresolved. CDR1 and CDR2 from the germline V gene are DFQATT and SNEGSKA (reference sequence). V dropped 5 bases and J dropped 0 bases, with 11 bases sitting between them. This CDR3 spans 14 amino acids. Written as DNA, the CDR3 is TGCAGTGCTCAATTAGGGTACTCCTACAATGAGCAGTTCTTC. This codes for CSAQLGYSYNEQFF.

This clonotype was observed many times. This chain connects TRBV12-3 or TRBV12-4 to TRBJ2-7; weak D call: TRBD1 (6 bases). V lost 3 bases, J lost 5 bases, and 14 bases lay in between. The CDR3 runs to 14 residues. CDR3 residues: CASSLGHAMDEQYF. The CDR3 nucleotides are TGTGCCAGCAGTTTGGGACACGCTATGGACGAGCAGTACTTC.

The rearrangement uses TRBV9 and TRBJ2-7, with a weak D call TRBD2 (5 bases). With 0 bases removed from V and 4 bases from J, the gap between germline ends came to 14 bases. The length of the CDR3 is 15 residues. Germline V CDR1 and CDR2: SGDLS, YYNGEE. The CDR3, as DNA: TGTGCCAGCAGCGTAGAGGCCCTATCGGGATACGAGCAGTACTTC. It encodes CASSVEALSGYEQYF.

This clonotype was counted many times. J is TRBJ1-1 and V is TRBV24-1, with D unclear. This CDR3 spans 15 amino acids. Deletions cut 2 bases from V and 7 bases from J, with 16 bases between. Germline V CDR1 and CDR2: KGHDR, SFDVKD. The CDR3 sequence: CATSDSSKMSGEAFF. CDR3 DNA: TGTGCCACCAGTGATTCTAGTAAAATGAGTGGTGAAGCTTTCTTT.

A few counts support this clonotype. The V gene is TRBV3-1, the J gene TRBJ1-2, with D hard to call. The germline V gene encodes CDR1 LGHDT and CDR2 YNNKEL (reference sequence). The CDR3 is 14 amino acids. Between the trimmed V and J ends, which lost 2 bases and 4 bases, there was a span of 11 bases. CDR3 nucleotides: TGTGCCAGCAGCCAATTTGACCTTGTCTATGGCTACACCTTC. The encoded protein is CASSQFDLVYGYTF.

The V gene is TRBV13, the J gene TRBJ2-7; 11 nucleotides align to TRBD2. CDR1 is PRHDT, CDR2 FYEKMQ, per germline (reference sequence). With V trimmed by 5 bases and J by 3 bases, 27 bases remained unmatched. The CDR3 sequence is 22 residues long. The CDR3 nucleotides read TGTGCCAGCAGCACGGGACTAGCGGAGGAGACTAGCGCCGGGGCGGGTCTCTACGAGCAGTACTTC. It translates to CASSTGLAEETSAGAGLYEQYF.

V and J are TRBV5-6 and TRBJ1-4; a weak D match, TRBD1 (5 bases). Germline V CDR1 and CDR2: SGHDT, YYEEEE. V dropped 3 bases and J dropped 4 bases, with 13 bases sitting between them. This CDR3 spans 15 amino acids. CDR3 coding DNA: TGTGCCAGCAGCTATAGGACGGGACTTAATGAAAAACTGTTTTTT. It codes for CASSYRTGLNEKLFF. The variable domain in full, completed from reference TRBV5-6 and TRBJ1-4, reads DAGVTQSPTHLIKTRGQQVTLRCSPKSGHDTVSWYQQALGQGPQFIFQYYEEEERQRGNFPDRFSGHQFPNYSSELNVNALLLGDSALYLCASSYRTGLNEKLFFGSGTQLSVL.

The rearrangement links TRBV24-1 to TRBJ2-3; D is uncertain. The germline V gene has CDR1 KGHDR and CDR2 SFDVKD. Trimming left V 0 bases short and J 6 bases short, with 6 bases between. The CDR3 sequence is 13 residues long. CDR3 coding DNA: TGTGCCACCAGTGATTTGCTTTCGGATACGCAGTATTTT. Protein product: CATSDLLSDTQYF.

This clonotype was seen only a few times. The germline gene is not matched at one end of the junction; a read error may be the cause. This CDR3 reads CATSRVLHVHEQFF. CDR3 nucleotide sequence: TGTGCCACCAGCAGGGTCTTACATGTCCATGAGCAGTTCTTC. The chain is built from TRBV14 and TRBJ2-1; possible D gene TRBD1, 5 bases. Germline assignment: CDR1 SGHDN and CDR2 FVKESK. This CDR3 is built from 14 residues.

This clonotype was counted only a few times. The chain employs TRBV6-5 and TRBJ1-1; the match to TRBD1 covers 9 bases. The V segment lost 2 bases and the J segment 1 base; nucleotides outside the gene matches: 2. The germline CDR1 and CDR2 sequences are MNHEY and SVGAGI. This CDR3 has 15 amino acids. In DNA, the CDR3 is TGTGCCAGCAGTTACGACAGGGGGACGAACACTGAAGCTTTCTTT. As protein: CASSYDRGTNTEAFF.